The clone carrying this T cell receptor (beta chain) is categorized as medium-sized. Antigen unknown. TCRdb's copy holds only in-frame clones and misses some; the assay was immunoSEQ multiplex PCR. The sample records more than 2,500 clones, about 20% being singletons. This entry is derived from a study of T cells in localized non-small cell lung cancer. J gave up 6 bases and V 2 bases, and 4 bases lay outside the gene matches. The CDR3 consists of 13 residues. Germline CDR1 and CDR2: MNHGY and SAAAGT. Regarding the study as a whole: Appearing in adjacent lung were a median about 50 of the top 100 tumor clones. It was uninvolved adjacent lung that showed the highest T cell clonality, exceeding tumor.

The receptor was derived from a man aged 40 to 70 with stage I squamous cell lung carcinoma. V is TRBV6-8 and J is TRBJ2-7; 7 bases map to TRBD2. Sequenced material: lung tumor tissue, taken before any cancer treatment. For the CDR3, the DNA is TGTGCCAGCAGTTACCCGGGGGGAAGCGAGCAGTACTTC. It translates to CASSYPGGSEQYF.